This T cell receptor (beta chain) came from a study of metastatic and nonmetastatic thyroid tumors. Overall study context: Where malignant and benign thyroid patients were concerned, repertoires were compared across blood and tumor or nodule tissue. Study-wide findings and caveats: Malignant thyroid tumors reportedly had TCR beta diversity that was significantly higher than in benign nodules, in blood and tumor.

Before thyroid surgery, none of the patients had received any treatment. CDR3 size: 11 residues. The ends were cut back, 7 bases at V and 6 bases at J, with 10 bases in the middle. Concerning this clone itself: Its specificity is not known.

Authors' data handling: In papillary thyroid cancer, a distant-metastasis classifier was built using CDR3 differences across clinicopathological groups. TCRdb re-clonotyped the PCR reads through MiXCR. Here the V and J calls rest on TCRdb's processing, not on the authors' analysis. The sample has about 16,000 clones, approximately 28% seen once. V usage is TRBV12-3 or TRBV12-4 and J usage is TRBJ2-7; a possible D gene is TRBD1 (5 bases). This clonotype was sampled from a female donor with papillary thyroid cancer or a benign thyroid nodule (not recorded which). Some clones in this sample may be carry-over from other donors' samples. Sequencing input: tumor tissue. The CDR3 here is CASMQGSEQYF. For the CDR3, the DNA is TGTGCCAGCATGCAGGGAAGCGAGCAGTACTTC.